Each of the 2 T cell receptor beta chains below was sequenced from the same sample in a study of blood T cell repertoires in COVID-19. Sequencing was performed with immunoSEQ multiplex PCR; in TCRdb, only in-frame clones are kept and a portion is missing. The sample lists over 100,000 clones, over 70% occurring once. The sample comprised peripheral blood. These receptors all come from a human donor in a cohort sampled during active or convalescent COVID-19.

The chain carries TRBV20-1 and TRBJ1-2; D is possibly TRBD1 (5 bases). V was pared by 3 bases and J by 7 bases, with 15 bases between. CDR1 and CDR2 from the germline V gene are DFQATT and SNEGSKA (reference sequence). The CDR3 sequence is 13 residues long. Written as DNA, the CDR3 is TGCAGTGCTAGTTTAGGGGCGTATAGTGGCTACACCTTC. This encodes CSASLGAYSGYTF.

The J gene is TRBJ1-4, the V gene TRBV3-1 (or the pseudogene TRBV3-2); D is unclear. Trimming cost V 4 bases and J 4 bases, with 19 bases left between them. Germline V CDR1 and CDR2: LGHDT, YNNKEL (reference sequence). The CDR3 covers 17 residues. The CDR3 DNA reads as TGTGCCAGCAGCCCGCGAAGTCCCACGGTATATAATGAAAAACTGTTTTTT. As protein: CASSPRSPTVYNEKLFF.